The next 9 T cell receptor beta chains were all read from a single sample in a study of glioma-infiltrating T cells after dendritic cell vaccination. Data came from immunoSEQ multiplex PCR; TCRdb stores just in-frame clones and leaves some out. The sample shows approximately 84,000 clones, 65% to 90% of them seen only once. The sample here was blood, taken before dendritic cell vaccination. These receptors were taken from a human donor with glioblastoma.

The CDR3 sequence is CASSPLQGIVYNEQFF. The CDR3 DNA is TGTGCCAGTAGTCCCTTACAGGGGATTGTATACAATGAGCAGTTCTTC. V gene TRBV19 combines with J gene TRBJ2-1; TRBD1 aligns across 7 bases. V lost 5 bases to trimming and J lost 4 bases; unmatched junction nucleotides: 11. This CDR3 region has 16 residues. Germline lookup yields CDR1 LNHDA and CDR2 SQIVND (reference sequence).

This chain links TRBV5-1 with TRBJ2-1; 8 bases line up with TRBD2. The CDR3 extends over 15 amino acids. The germline gives CDR1 SGHRS, CDR2 YFSETQ. The trim removed 0 bases at V and 3 bases at J, leaving 2 bases unmatched. The CDR3: CASSLVGGDYNEQFF. CDR3 in DNA: TGCGCCAGCAGCTTGGTCGGGGGGGACTACAATGAGCAGTTCTTC.

The rearrangement links TRBV15 to TRBJ2-3; the D gene is possibly TRBD1 (6 bases). Germline V gives CDR1 LNHNV, CDR2 YYDKDF (reference sequence). The CDR3 extends over 13 amino acids. Trimming took off 7 bases at V and 4 bases at J, with 12 bases between the two ends. In DNA, the CDR3 is TGTGCCACCAACACACAGGGACCAGATACGCAGTATTTT. Translated, it gives CATNTQGPDTQYF.

The chain employs TRBV9 and TRBJ2-5; D perhaps matches TRBD2 (6 bases). This CDR3 has 18 amino acids. Germline V gives CDR1 SGDLS, CDR2 YYNGEE. The V end lost 4 bases, the J end lost 4 bases, and 26 bases lay between the germline ends. The CDR3 sequence is CASSFSPEGLAFRETQYF. CDR3 nucleotide sequence: TGTGCCAGCAGCTTCTCCCCCGAGGGGCTAGCGTTTAGAGAGACCCAGTACTTC.

This clone was counted between two and nine times. CDR3 DNA: TGCGCCAGCAGCTTGGCCACAGGGGGGGAAGCTTTCTTT. Amino acid sequence: CASSLATGGEAFF. V usage is TRBV5-1 and J usage is TRBJ1-1, with 8 bases aligning to TRBD1. The J segment lost 8 bases and the V segment lost 0 bases, leaving 3 bases of the junction unmatched. The CDR3 is made up of 13 amino acids. Germline V gene data show CDR1 as SGHRS and CDR2 as YFSETQ.

A few counts support this clone. A read error may account for a junction end that differs from germline. The chain employs TRBV5-8 and TRBJ1-1; D uncertain. Germline assignment: CDR1 SGHTS and CDR2 YDEGEE. The CDR3 extends over 14 amino acids. CDR3 region: CASSQESGNTEAFF. The CDR3 coding sequence is TGCGCCAGCAGCCAAGAATCGGGTAACACTGAAGCTTTCTTT.

The chain recombines TRBV18 with TRBJ1-1, with a weak D call TRBD1 (5 bases). The CDR3 length is 12 residues. Germline CDR1 KGHSH, CDR2 LQKENI. Trimming shortened V by 10 bases and J by 4 bases, and 13 bases separated the two germline ends. Here the CDR3 DNA reads TGTGCCACCACGGGGGGGGGCACTGAAGCTTTCTTT. Its protein product is CATTGGGTEAFF.

The rearrangement joins TRBV7-9 to TRBJ1-6; TRBD1 agrees at 9 bases. Per the germline V gene, CDR1 is SEHNR and CDR2 is FQNEAQ (reference sequence). The CDR3 has 17 residues. Trimming at V came to 4 bases and at J to 1 base, leaving 5 bases not matched to a gene. This chain's CDR3 is CASSWGQGGSYNSPLHF. DNA of the CDR3: TGTGCCAGCAGCTGGGGACAGGGCGGTTCCTATAATTCACCCCTCCACTTT.

The V and J genes are TRBV6-1 and TRBJ2-7; 10 bases match TRBD1. After removal of 5 bases from V and 7 bases from J, the junction contained 8 bases not matched to a gene. Germline CDR1 MNHNS, CDR2 SASEGT. This CDR3 has 14 residues. CDR3 sequence reads: CASSFRQGAKEQYF. In nucleotides, the CDR3 is TGTGCCAGCAGTTTTCGACAGGGGGCTAAAGAGCAGTACTTC.